A selection of T cell receptor beta chains follows, all from one sample in a study of cytomegalovirus exposure and HLA in healthy donors. The method was immunoSEQ multiplex PCR; TCRdb's version includes in-frame clones alone and lacks a portion of them. The sample lists 95,000 to 130,000 clones; around three quarters were seen once. The sequencing input was PBMCs. All receptors derive from a man aged 30 to 39 in good health and CMV-seropositive. Each CDR3 is given with its conserved first and last residue. The D gene is left open where the match is weak. Only some rows state a clone size, as once, few, many or a class for expanded clones.

cdr3_aa: CASSLAADSQYYEQYF; cdr3_nt: TGTGCCAGCAGCTTGGCCGCAGACAGCCAATACTACGAGCAGTACTTC; v_call: TRBV5-5; j_call: TRBJ2-7; d_call: -; clone_size: -
cdr3_aa: CASSDRQGATNEKLFF; cdr3_nt: TGTGCCAGCAGCGATCGACAGGGAGCAACTAATGAAAAACTGTTTTTT; v_call: TRBV5-5; j_call: TRBJ1-4; d_call: TRBD1; clone_size: few
cdr3_aa: CASIPGGGRIGKLFF; cdr3_nt: TGCGCCAGCATCCCCGGGGGGGGACGGATTGGAAAACTGTTTTTT; v_call: TRBV23-1; j_call: TRBJ1-4; d_call: -; clone_size: -
cdr3_aa: CASSLDRFGGGRSRDTQYF; cdr3_nt: TGTGCCAGCAGCTTAGATAGGTTCGGCGGGGGGCGTAGTAGGGATACGCAGTATTTT; v_call: TRBV11-3; j_call: TRBJ2-3; d_call: TRBD2; clone_size: -
cdr3_aa: CASSEQVIQETQYF; cdr3_nt: TGTGCCAGCAGCGAACAGGTTATCCAAGAGACCCAGTACTTC; v_call: TRBV7-2; j_call: TRBJ2-5; d_call: -; clone_size: -
cdr3_aa: CASSSGQEKLFF; cdr3_nt: TGTGCCAGCAGTTCGGGACAGGAAAAACTGTTTTTT; v_call: TRBV2; j_call: TRBJ1-4; d_call: TRBD1; clone_size: -
cdr3_aa: CASRESNYGYTF; cdr3_nt: TGCGCCAGCAGGGAGTCAAACTATGGCTACACCTTC; v_call: TRBV5-1; j_call: TRBJ1-2; d_call: -; clone_size: -
cdr3_aa: CAWSVPRGGYLDTQYF; cdr3_nt: TGTGCCTGGAGTGTACCAAGGGGGGGCTATTTAGATACGCAGTATTTT; v_call: TRBV30; j_call: TRBJ2-3; d_call: -; clone_size: -
cdr3_aa: CASSLEASSYEQYF; cdr3_nt: TGTGCCAGCAGCTTGGAGGCGAGCTCCTACGAGCAGTACTTC; v_call: TRBV11-2; j_call: TRBJ2-7; d_call: -; clone_size: -
cdr3_aa: CASSSRLAPSHEQFF; cdr3_nt: TGTGCCAGCAGCTCCAGACTAGCCCCATCGCATGAGCAGTTCTTC; v_call: TRBV7-3; j_call: TRBJ2-1; d_call: TRBD2; clone_size: -
cdr3_aa: CASSATSGFYNEQFF; cdr3_nt: TGTGCCAGCAGCGCTACTAGCGGGTTCTACAATGAGCAGTTCTTC; v_call: TRBV7-2; j_call: TRBJ2-1; d_call: TRBD2; clone_size: -
cdr3_aa: CASSQDNIYADSSYEQYF; cdr3_nt: TGCGCCAGCAGCCAAGATAACATTTACGCGGATAGCTCCTACGAGCAGTACTTC; v_call: TRBV4-3; j_call: TRBJ2-7; d_call: -; clone_size: -
cdr3_aa: CASSWGGWRLTEAFF; cdr3_nt: TGTGCCAGCAGCTGGGGGGGGTGGCGGTTAACTGAAGCTTTCTTT; v_call: TRBV5-8; j_call: TRBJ1-1; d_call: -; clone_size: -
cdr3_aa: CASSQVTSGRVEQFF; cdr3_nt: TGCGCCAGCAGCCAAGTAACTAGCGGGAGGGTTGAGCAGTTCTTC; v_call: TRBV4-1; j_call: TRBJ2-1; d_call: TRBD2; clone_size: -
cdr3_aa: CASSSYVYRGSDTEAFF; cdr3_nt: TGTGCCAGCAGTTCCTACGTGTATCGGGGGTCGGACACTGAAGCTTTCTTT; v_call: TRBV27; j_call: TRBJ1-1; d_call: -; clone_size: -
cdr3_aa: CASSSNLQGSYGYTF; cdr3_nt: TGTGCCAGCTCATCCAATTTACAGGGGTCCTATGGCTACACCTTC; v_call: TRBV18; j_call: TRBJ1-2; d_call: TRBD1; clone_size: -
cdr3_aa: CASSPLMTGVRTGELFF; cdr3_nt: TGTGCCAGCAGCCCTCTGATGACAGGGGTCAGGACCGGGGAGCTGTTTTTT; v_call: TRBV7-8; j_call: TRBJ2-2; d_call: TRBD1; clone_size: -
cdr3_aa: CASSPRGETTYEQYF; cdr3_nt: TGTGCCAGCAGCCCCCGGGGGGAGACGACTTACGAGCAGTACTTC; v_call: TRBV7-9; j_call: TRBJ2-7; d_call: TRBD2; clone_size: -
cdr3_aa: CATRDSRGLAGVNLEQFF; cdr3_nt: TGTGCCACACGGGACAGTCGAGGGCTAGCGGGAGTTAATCTTGAGCAGTTCTTC; v_call: TRBV19; j_call: TRBJ2-1; d_call: TRBD2; clone_size: few
cdr3_aa: CASTEEAVFEQFF; cdr3_nt: TGTGCCAGCACTGAGGAAGCGGTGTTTGAGCAGTTCTTC; v_call: TRBV6-1; j_call: TRBJ2-1; d_call: -; clone_size: -
cdr3_aa: CATSRVPRAGGSHNEQFF; cdr3_nt: TGTGCCACCAGCAGAGTCCCCAGGGCGGGAGGATCCCACAATGAGCAGTTCTTC; v_call: TRBV15; j_call: TRBJ2-1; d_call: TRBD2; clone_size: -
cdr3_aa: CASSPTSLGYGYTF; cdr3_nt: TGTGCCAGCTCACCAACTTCGCTCGGCTATGGCTACACCTTC; v_call: TRBV18; j_call: TRBJ1-2; d_call: -; clone_size: -
cdr3_aa: CASSTTGNTEAFF; cdr3_nt: TGTGCCAGCAGCACGACAGGGAACACTGAAGCTTTCTTT; v_call: TRBV11-2; j_call: TRBJ1-1; d_call: -; clone_size: -
cdr3_aa: CAWSVPNRVYGYTF; cdr3_nt: TGTGCCTGGAGTGTACCCAACAGGGTGTATGGCTACACCTTC; v_call: TRBV30; j_call: TRBJ1-2; d_call: -; clone_size: -
cdr3_aa: CASSPFGGLPGNTIYF; cdr3_nt: TGTGCCAGCTCACCCTTTGGAGGGCTCCCTGGAAACACCATATATTTT; v_call: TRBV18; j_call: TRBJ1-3; d_call: -; clone_size: -
cdr3_aa: CASSETTQDYEQYF; cdr3_nt: TGTGCCAGCAGCGAAACAACACAGGATTACGAGCAGTACTTC; v_call: TRBV9; j_call: TRBJ2-7; d_call: -; clone_size: -
cdr3_aa: CASGRGPYNEQFF; cdr3_nt: TGTGCCAGCGGGAGGGGCCCCTACAATGAGCAGTTCTTC; v_call: TRBV6-5; j_call: TRBJ2-1; d_call: TRBD2; clone_size: -
cdr3_aa: CASSLPGASTDTQYF; cdr3_nt: TGTGCCAGCAGCTTACCAGGGGCCAGCACAGATACGCAGTATTTT; v_call: TRBV7-6; j_call: TRBJ2-3; d_call: -; clone_size: -
cdr3_aa: CASSQRGISADTQYF; cdr3_nt: TGCGCCAGCAGCCAAAGGGGGATTAGCGCAGATACGCAGTATTTT; v_call: TRBV4-3; j_call: TRBJ2-3; d_call: -; clone_size: -
cdr3_aa: CASSPTGVEQYF; cdr3_nt: TGTGCCAGCAGCCCGACAGGGGTAGAGCAGTACTTC; v_call: TRBV4-2; j_call: TRBJ2-7; d_call: TRBD1; clone_size: -
cdr3_aa: CASSKRGGGNEQFF; cdr3_nt: TGTGCCAGCAGCAAGCGGGGGGGTGGGAATGAGCAGTTCTTC; v_call: TRBV7-3; j_call: TRBJ2-1; d_call: TRBD2; clone_size: -
cdr3_aa: CASSQDRVGAGGPPRQETQYF; cdr3_nt: TGCGCCAGCAGCCAAGATCGGGTAGGAGCGGGGGGGCCTCCCCGTCAAGAGACCCAGTACTTC; v_call: TRBV4-3; j_call: TRBJ2-5; d_call: TRBD2; clone_size: few
cdr3_aa: CASSLSSVGVEQFF; cdr3_nt: TGTGCCAGCAGCTTAAGTTCCGTAGGGGTTGAGCAGTTCTTC; v_call: TRBV7-3; j_call: TRBJ2-1; d_call: -; clone_size: -
cdr3_aa: CASSQRGKAFF; cdr3_nt: TGTGCCAGCAGCCAGCGAGGTAAAGCTTTCTTT; v_call: TRBV11-3; j_call: TRBJ1-1; d_call: -; clone_size: -
cdr3_aa: CASSLYPGQGLNEQFF; cdr3_nt: TGTGCCAGCAGTTTATACCCGGGACAGGGGTTAAATGAGCAGTTCTTC; v_call: TRBV28; j_call: TRBJ2-1; d_call: TRBD1; clone_size: once
cdr3_aa: CASSLRYYEQYF; cdr3_nt: TGTGCCAGCAGCTTGCGCTACTACGAGCAGTACTTC; v_call: TRBV5-6; j_call: TRBJ2-7; d_call: -; clone_size: -
cdr3_aa: CASSRGQGAGELFF; cdr3_nt: TGCGCCAGCAGCCGGGGACAGGGGGCCGGGGAGCTGTTTTTT; v_call: TRBV4-1; j_call: TRBJ2-2; d_call: TRBD1; clone_size: -
cdr3_aa: CASTRGAGRGEQYF; cdr3_nt: TGTGCCAGCACCAGGGGGGCGGGCCGAGGCGAGCAGTACTTC; v_call: TRBV5-5; j_call: TRBJ2-7; d_call: -; clone_size: -
cdr3_aa: CAISATGSDTEAFF; cdr3_nt: TGTGCCATCAGTGCGACGGGTTCGGACACTGAAGCTTTCTTT; v_call: TRBV10-3; j_call: TRBJ1-1; d_call: -; clone_size: -
cdr3_aa: CASRKGQGNHEQYF; cdr3_nt: TGCGCCAGCAGGAAGGGACAGGGAAACCACGAGCAGTACTTC; v_call: TRBV5-1; j_call: TRBJ2-7; d_call: TRBD1; clone_size: -
cdr3_aa: CASSRQGRLGYTF; cdr3_nt: TGTGCCAGCAGCCGACAGGGGCGGTTAGGCTACACCTTC; v_call: TRBV2; j_call: TRBJ1-2; d_call: TRBD1; clone_size: -
cdr3_aa: CASSEVGSGRAALYF; cdr3_nt: TGTGCCAGCAGTGAAGTTGGTAGCGGGAGGGCCGCCTTGTACTTC; v_call: TRBV2; j_call: TRBJ2-7; d_call: TRBD2; clone_size: -
cdr3_aa: CSVEDTGRGHSYTF; cdr3_nt: TGCAGCGTTGAAGACACAGGCAGGGGACATAGCTACACCTTC; v_call: TRBV29-1; j_call: TRBJ1-2; d_call: -; clone_size: -
cdr3_aa: CASSSGQRYEQYF; cdr3_nt: TGCGCCAGCAGTTCGGGACAGCGCTACGAGCAGTACTTC; v_call: TRBV5-1; j_call: TRBJ2-7; d_call: TRBD1; clone_size: -
cdr3_aa: CASSLDPNGGNQPQHF; cdr3_nt: TGCGCCAGCAGCTTGGATCCTAATGGCGGTAATCAGCCCCAGCATTTT; v_call: TRBV5-1; j_call: TRBJ1-5; d_call: -; clone_size: -
cdr3_aa: CASSSDNLNVRELFF; cdr3_nt: TGTGCCAGCAGTTCAGACAATTTAAACGTCCGGGAGCTGTTTTTT; v_call: TRBV6-5; j_call: TRBJ2-2; d_call: -; clone_size: -